This T cell receptor beta chain emerged from a study of blood T cells in healthy people across ages. V shed 7 bases and J shed 2 bases, with 14 bases lying between them. The CDR3 spans 14 residues. Per germline, CDR1 ENHRY and CDR2 SYGVKD. Overall study findings and caveats: TCR beta diversity per million T cells fell roughly linearly with age.

Primed by a sample-barcoded 5' primer and a J-beta primer mix, a second PCR proceeded for about 7 to 12 cycles. MiXCR, run by TCRdb on the 5' RACE reads, gives a single entry per CDR3 protein. This table holds some 710,000 distinct CDR3 sequences, about 42% found once. This clonotype was counted a single time. Its antigen is currently unknown. The sample taken for sequencing was blood. The TCR sequence derives from a man at least 80 years old in good health. V usage is TRBV10-3 and J usage is TRBJ1-2; no definite D call. The DNA of the CDR3 is TGTGCCATCACAGAGGGTGGGTTCAACTATGGCTACACCTTC. As protein: CAITEGGFNYGYTF.